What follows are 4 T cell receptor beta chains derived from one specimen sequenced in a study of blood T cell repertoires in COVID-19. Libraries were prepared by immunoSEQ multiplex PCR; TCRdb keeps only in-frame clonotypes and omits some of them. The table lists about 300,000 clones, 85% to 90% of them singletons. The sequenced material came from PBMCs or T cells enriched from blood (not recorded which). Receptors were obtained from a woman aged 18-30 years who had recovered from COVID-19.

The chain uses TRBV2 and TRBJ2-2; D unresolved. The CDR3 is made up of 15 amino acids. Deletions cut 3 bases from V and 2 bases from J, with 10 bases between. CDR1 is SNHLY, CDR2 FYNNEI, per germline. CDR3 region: CASSDQGANTGELFF. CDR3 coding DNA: TGTGCCAGCAGTGATCAAGGAGCTAACACCGGGGAGCTGTTTTTT.

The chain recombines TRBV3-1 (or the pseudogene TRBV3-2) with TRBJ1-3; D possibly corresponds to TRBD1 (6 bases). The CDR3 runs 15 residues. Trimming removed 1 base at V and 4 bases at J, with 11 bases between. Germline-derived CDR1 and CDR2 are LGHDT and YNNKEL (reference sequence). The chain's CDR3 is CASSQVWTAGNTIYF. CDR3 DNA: TGTGCCAGCAGCCAAGTTTGGACAGCCGGAAACACCATATATTTT.

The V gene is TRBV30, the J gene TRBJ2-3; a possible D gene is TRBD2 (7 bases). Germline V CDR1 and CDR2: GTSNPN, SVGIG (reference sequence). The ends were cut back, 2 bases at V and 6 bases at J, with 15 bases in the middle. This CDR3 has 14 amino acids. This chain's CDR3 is CAWSIGGGGDTQYF. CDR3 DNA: TGTGCCTGGAGTATAGGGGGGGGTGGTGATACGCAGTATTTT.

The CDR3 nucleotides are TGTGCCAGCAGCCAAGAATACAGGGGAGCGGTCTACGAGCAGTACTTC. Its translation: CASSQEYRGAVYEQYF. This rearrangement joins TRBV14 to TRBJ2-7, with 7 bases identical to TRBD1. The CDR3 is made up of 16 amino acids. V gave up 0 bases and J gave up 3 bases; unmatched junction bases: 8. Germline CDR1 and CDR2: SGHDN and FVKESK.